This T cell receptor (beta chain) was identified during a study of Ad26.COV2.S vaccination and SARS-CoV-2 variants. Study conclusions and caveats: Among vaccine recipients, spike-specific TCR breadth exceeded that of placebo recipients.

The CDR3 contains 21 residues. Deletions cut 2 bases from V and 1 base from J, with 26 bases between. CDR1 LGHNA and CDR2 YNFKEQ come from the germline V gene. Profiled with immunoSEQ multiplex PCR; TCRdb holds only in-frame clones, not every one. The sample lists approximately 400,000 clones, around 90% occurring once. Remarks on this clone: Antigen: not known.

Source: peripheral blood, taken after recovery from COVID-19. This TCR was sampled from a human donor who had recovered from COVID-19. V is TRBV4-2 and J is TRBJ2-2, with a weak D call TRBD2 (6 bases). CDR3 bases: TGTGCCAGCAGCCAAAGGCCCCGCCTGGGGGGATTAACCATGAACACCGGGGAGCTGTTTTTT. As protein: CASSQRPRLGGLTMNTGELFF.